The T cell receptor (beta chain) described here comes from a study of blood T cell repertoires in COVID-19. Study overall: Whether acute or convalescent, the COVID-19 samples came from the United States, Italy and Spain. From T cells, B-cell-depleted T cells, or PBMCs came the material, which was cDNA or gDNA.

Source study methods: Reference gene primer amplification in the assay estimated nucleated cell counts. Using immunoSEQ multiplex PCR, the repertoire was profiled, and TCRdb retains in-frame clones only, with some absent. The V and J calls and clone size were taken over from that table, and D and trimming were inferred from the DNA. The top ten hold 25% of the sample, which has 94,000 or so clones, 84% seen once. Trimming removed 4 bases from V and 2 bases from J, with 9 bases in between. The length of the CDR3 is 13 residues. Germline CDR1 reads SGHRS; CDR2 reads YFSETQ. The source is a man aged 60-69 years with acute or convalescent COVID-19. This chain uses TRBV5-1 with TRBJ2-5; D is possibly TRBD2 (6 bases). Sequencing was done on a sample of peripheral blood. The CDR3 reads CASSRDSQETQYF. As DNA, the CDR3 is TGCGCCAGCAGCCGGGACTCTCAAGAGACCCAGTACTTC.